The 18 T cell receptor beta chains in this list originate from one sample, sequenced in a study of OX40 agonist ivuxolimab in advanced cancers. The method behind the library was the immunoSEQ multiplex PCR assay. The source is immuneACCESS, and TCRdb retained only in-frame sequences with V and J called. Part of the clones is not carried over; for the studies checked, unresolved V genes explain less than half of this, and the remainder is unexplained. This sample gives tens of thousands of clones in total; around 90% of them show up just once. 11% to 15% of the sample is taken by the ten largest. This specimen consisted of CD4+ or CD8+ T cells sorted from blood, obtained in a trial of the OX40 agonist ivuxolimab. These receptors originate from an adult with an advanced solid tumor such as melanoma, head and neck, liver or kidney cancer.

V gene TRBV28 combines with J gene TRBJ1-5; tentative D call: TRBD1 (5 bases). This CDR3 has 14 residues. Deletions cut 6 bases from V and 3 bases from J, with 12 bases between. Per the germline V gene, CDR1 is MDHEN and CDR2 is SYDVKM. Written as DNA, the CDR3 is TGTGCCAGCAGCCGCGAGGGGATCAATCAGCCCCAGCATTTT. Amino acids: CASSREGINQPQHF.

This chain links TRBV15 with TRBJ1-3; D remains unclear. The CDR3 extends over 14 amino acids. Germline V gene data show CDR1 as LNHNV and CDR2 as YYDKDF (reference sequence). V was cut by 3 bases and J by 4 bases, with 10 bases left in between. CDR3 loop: CATSSGSTGNTIYF. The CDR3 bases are TGTGCCACCAGCAGTGGGTCTACGGGAAACACCATATATTTT. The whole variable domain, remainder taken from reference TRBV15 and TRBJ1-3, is DAMVIQNPRYQVTQFGKPVTLSCSQTLNHNVMYWYQQKSSQAPKLLFHYYDKDFNNEADTPDNFQSRRPNTSFCFLDIRSPGLGDTAMYLCATSSGSTGNTIYFGEGSWLTVV.

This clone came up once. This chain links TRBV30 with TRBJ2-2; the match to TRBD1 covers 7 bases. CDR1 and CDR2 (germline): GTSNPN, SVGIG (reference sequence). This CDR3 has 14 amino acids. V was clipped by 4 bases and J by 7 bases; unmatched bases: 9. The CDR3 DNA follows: TGTGCCTGGAATACAGGGGTCTCCGGCGGGGAGCTGTTTTTT. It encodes CAWNTGVSGGELFF. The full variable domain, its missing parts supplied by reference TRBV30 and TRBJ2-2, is SQTIHQWPATLVQPVGSPLSLECTVEGTSNPNLYWYRQAAGRGLQLLFYSVGIGQISSEVPQNLSASRPQDRQFILSSKKLLLSDSGFYLCAWNTGVSGGELFFGEGSRLTVL.

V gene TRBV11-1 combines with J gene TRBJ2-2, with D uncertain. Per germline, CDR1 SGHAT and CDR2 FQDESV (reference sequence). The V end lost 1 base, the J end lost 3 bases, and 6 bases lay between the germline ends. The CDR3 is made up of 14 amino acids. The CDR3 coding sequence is TGTGCCAGCAGCTTAGAACCATACACCGGGGAGCTGTTTTTT. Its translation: CASSLEPYTGELFF.

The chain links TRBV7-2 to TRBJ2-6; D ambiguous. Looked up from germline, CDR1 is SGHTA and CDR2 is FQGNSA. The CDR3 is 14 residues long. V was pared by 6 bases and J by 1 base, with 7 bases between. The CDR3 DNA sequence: TGTGCCAGCAGTAGGGATTCTGGGGCCAACGTCCTGACTTTC. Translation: CASSRDSGANVLTF.

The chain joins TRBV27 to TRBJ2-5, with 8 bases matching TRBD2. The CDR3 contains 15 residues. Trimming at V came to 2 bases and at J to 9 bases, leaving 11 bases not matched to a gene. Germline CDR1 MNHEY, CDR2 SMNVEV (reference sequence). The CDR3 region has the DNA TGTGCCAGCAGTTTAACTCGAGCGGGAGTCGGTGCCCAGTACTTC. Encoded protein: CASSLTRAGVGAQYF.

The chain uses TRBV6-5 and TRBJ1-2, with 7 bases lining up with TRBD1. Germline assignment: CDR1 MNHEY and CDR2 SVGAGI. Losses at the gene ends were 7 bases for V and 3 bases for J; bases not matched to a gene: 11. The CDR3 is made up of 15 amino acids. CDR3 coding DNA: TGTGCCAGCATCGGGGTCGGTCAGGGGGACTATGGCTACACCTTC. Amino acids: CASIGVGQGDYGYTF.

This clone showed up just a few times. CDR3 amino acids: CASSQDLGWGYEQYF. The CDR3 DNA reads as TGCGCCAGCAGCCAAGATTTAGGTTGGGGCTACGAGCAGTACTTC. The J gene is TRBJ2-7, the V gene TRBV4-3; no clear D gene. V was clipped by 0 bases and J by 3 bases, with 12 bases between them. The CDR3 contains 15 residues. Germline CDR1 is LGHNA and CDR2 is YSLEER.

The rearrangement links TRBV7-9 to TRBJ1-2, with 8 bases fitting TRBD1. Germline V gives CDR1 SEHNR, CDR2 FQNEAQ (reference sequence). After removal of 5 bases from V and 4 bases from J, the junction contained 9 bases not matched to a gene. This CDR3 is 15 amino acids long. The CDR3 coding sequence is TGTGCCAGCAGCATTCTGGACAGGGAGAGCTATGGCTACACCTTC. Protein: CASSILDRESYGYTF.

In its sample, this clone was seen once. CDR3: CASKELAGGTDTQYF. Here the CDR3 DNA reads TGTGCCAGTAAAGAACTAGCGGGAGGCACAGATACGCAGTATTTT. This chain links TRBV19 with TRBJ2-3; 11 bases match TRBD2. CDR1 is LNHDA and CDR2 is SQIVND in the germline V gene (reference sequence). J lost 1 base, V lost 7 bases, and 4 bases had no gene match. This CDR3 is built from 15 residues. The full variable domain, rest sourced from reference TRBV19 and TRBJ2-3, is DGGITQSPKYLFRKEGQNVTLSCEQNLNHDAMYWYRQDPGQGLRLIYYSQIVNDFQKGDIAEGYSVSREKKESFPLTVTSAQKNPTAFYLCASKELAGGTDTQYFGPGTRLTVL.

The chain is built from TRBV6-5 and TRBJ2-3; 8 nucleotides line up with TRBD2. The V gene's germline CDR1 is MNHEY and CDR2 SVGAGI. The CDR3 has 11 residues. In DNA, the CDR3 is TGTTCGCACGGGGGGGCGGATACGCAGTATTTT. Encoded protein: CSHGGADTQYF.

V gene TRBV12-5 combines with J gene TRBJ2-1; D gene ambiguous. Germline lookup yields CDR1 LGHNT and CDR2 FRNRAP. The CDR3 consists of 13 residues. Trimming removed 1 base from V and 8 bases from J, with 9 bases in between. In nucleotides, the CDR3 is TGTGCTAGTGGTTTGGGCAGATCCCATGAGCAGTTCTTC. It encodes CASGLGRSHEQFF.

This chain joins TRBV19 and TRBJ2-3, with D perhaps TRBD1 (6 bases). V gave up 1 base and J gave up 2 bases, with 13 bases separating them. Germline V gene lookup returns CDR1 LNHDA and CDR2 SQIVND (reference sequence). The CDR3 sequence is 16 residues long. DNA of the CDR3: TGTGCCAGTAGTATAGGCACAGGGCGTCTCACAGATACGCAGTATTTT. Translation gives CASSIGTGRLTDTQYF.

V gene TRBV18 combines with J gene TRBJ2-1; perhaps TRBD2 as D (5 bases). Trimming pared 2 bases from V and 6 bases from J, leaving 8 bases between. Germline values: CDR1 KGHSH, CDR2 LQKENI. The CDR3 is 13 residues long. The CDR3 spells CASSPDLANEQFF. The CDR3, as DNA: TGTGCCAGCTCACCAGATCTAGCCAATGAGCAGTTCTTC.

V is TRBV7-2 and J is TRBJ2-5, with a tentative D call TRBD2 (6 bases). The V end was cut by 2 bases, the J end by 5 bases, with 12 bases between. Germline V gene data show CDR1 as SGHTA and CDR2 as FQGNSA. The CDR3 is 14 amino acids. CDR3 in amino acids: CASSLRPGRETQYF. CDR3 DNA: TGTGCCAGCAGCTTACGCCCTGGGAGGGAGACCCAGTACTTC.

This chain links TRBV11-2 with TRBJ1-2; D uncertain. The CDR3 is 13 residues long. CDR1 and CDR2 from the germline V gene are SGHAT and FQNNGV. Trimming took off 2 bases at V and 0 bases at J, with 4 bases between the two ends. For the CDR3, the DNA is TGTGCCAGCAGCTTACAAGCTAACTATGGCTACACCTTC. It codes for CASSLQANYGYTF.

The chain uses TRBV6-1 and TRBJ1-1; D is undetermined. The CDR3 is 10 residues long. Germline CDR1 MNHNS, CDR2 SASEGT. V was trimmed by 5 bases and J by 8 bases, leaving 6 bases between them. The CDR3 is CASSYSEAFF. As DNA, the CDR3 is TGTGCCAGCAGTTACTCGGAAGCTTTCTTT.

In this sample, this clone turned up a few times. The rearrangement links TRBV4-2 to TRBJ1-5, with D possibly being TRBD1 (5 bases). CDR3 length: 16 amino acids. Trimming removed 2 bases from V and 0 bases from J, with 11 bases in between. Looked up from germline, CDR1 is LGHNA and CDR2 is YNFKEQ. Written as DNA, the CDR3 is TGTGCCAGCAGCCAACGCGAACAGGTTAGCAATCAGCCCCAGCATTTT. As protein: CASSQREQVSNQPQHF.